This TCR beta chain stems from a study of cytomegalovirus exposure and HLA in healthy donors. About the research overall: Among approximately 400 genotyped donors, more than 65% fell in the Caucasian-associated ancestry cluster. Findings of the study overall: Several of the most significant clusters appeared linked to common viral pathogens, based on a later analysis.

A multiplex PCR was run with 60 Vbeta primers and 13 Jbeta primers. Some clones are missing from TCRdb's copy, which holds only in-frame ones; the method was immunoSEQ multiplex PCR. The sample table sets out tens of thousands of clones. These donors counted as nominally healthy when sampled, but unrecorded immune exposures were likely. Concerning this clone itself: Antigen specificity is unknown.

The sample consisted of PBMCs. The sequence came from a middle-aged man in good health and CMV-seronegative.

The CDR3 sequence is CASSLPGQGGNTGELFF. The CDR3 DNA sequence: TGTGCCAGCAGCCTCCCGGGACAGGGGGGTAACACCGGGGAGCTGTTTTTT. The chain recombines TRBV9 with TRBJ2-2; 11 bases are a match to TRBD1. This CDR3 has 17 amino acids. The V gene end was trimmed by 4 bases and the J gene end by 2 bases; junction bases not matched to a gene: 7. CDR1 is SGDLS and CDR2 is YYNGEE in the germline V gene.